These T cell receptor beta chains were read from a single sample in a study of blood T cell repertoires in COVID-19. The assay was immunoSEQ multiplex PCR, and TCRdb's table has in-frame clones only and misses some. The sample shows approximately 56,000 clones, under 85% of them seen only once. Sequenced input: peripheral blood. These receptors all come from a man aged 65 to 85 with active COVID-19. CDR3s include the opening cysteine and the closing phenylalanine or tryptophan. The D gene is left open where the match is weak. The size field is filled for only some rows; it gives once, few, many or a size class.

d_call clone_size j_call v_call cdr3_nt cdr3_aa
- - TRBJ1-4 TRBV5-4 TGTGCCAGCAGCTCGACAGCCCAGGGAGAAAAACTGTTTTTT CASSSTAQGEKLFF
TRBD1 few TRBJ1-2 TRBV4-1 TGCGCCAGCAGCCACCAATACGACAGGGGGGTTGATGGCTACACCTTC CASSHQYDRGVDGYTF
- - TRBJ2-1 TRBV5-1 TGCGCCAGCAGCCTTCGAGATGAGCAGTTCTTC CASSLRDEQFF
- - TRBJ2-2 TRBV29-1 TGCAGCGGGGGTCAGGAGAACACCGGGGAGCTGTTTTTT CSGGQENTGELFF
TRBD1 - TRBJ2-5 TRBV27 TGTGCCAGCAGTTTTGCAGGGGGTGAGACCCAGTACTTC CASSFAGGETQYF
TRBD2 once TRBJ2-1 TRBV12-5 TGTGCTAGTGGTTTGGGACTAGCGGGTCGCAATGAGCAGTTCTTC CASGLGLAGRNEQFF
- - TRBJ1-5 TRBV12-3/TRBV12-4 TGTGCCAGCAGTCTTCAGGGCCAGCCTCAGCATTTT CASSLQGQPQHF
- few TRBJ2-7 TRBV12-3/TRBV12-4 TGTGCCAGCAGTTCGGGGGGCCCGTACGAGCAGTACTTC CASSSGGPYEQYF
TRBD1 - TRBJ1-6 TRBV27 TGTGCCAGCAGTTTAGCCCGGGACAGGGCTAATTCACCCCTCCACTTT CASSLARDRANSPLHF
TRBD1 - TRBJ2-7 TRBV6-5 TGTGCCAGCAGTCTGGCCGGGACAGGGGGCGCCGAGCAGTACTTC CASSLAGTGGAEQYF
TRBD2 - TRBJ2-3 TRBV11-2 TGTGCCAGCACCTTAGCGGGGGGCACAGATACGCAGTATTTT CASTLAGGTDTQYF
TRBD1 - TRBJ1-1 TRBV5-4 TGTGCCAGCAGCTTTGACAGGGGATACACTGAAGCTTTCTTT CASSFDRGYTEAFF
TRBD2 - TRBJ2-3 TRBV29-1 TGCAGCGTCGAGGGGACTAGCAACCCGGCAGATACGCAGTATTTT CSVEGTSNPADTQYF
- - TRBJ2-1 TRBV7-2 TGTGCCAGCAGCTTAGGTGTAGGGTCCCAGGGGCAGTTCTTC CASSLGVGSQGQFF
TRBD1 - TRBJ2-3 TRBV27 TGTGCCAGCGGATCGTACAGGGGGCGCGGCACAGATACGCAGTATTTT CASGSYRGRGTDTQYF
- - TRBJ2-2 TRBV3-1/TRBV3-2 TGTGCCAGCAGCCGACGACAGGGAGGATCCGGGGAGCTGTTTTTT CASSRRQGGSGELFF
- - TRBJ1-1 TRBV6-1 TGTGCCAGCAGTGAATCAGGGGCAGGCACTGAAGCTTTCTTT CASSESGAGTEAFF
- once TRBJ2-1 TRBV6-1 TGTGCCAGCAGTGAAGGTGGGCTAAACAATGAGCAGTTCTTC CASSEGGLNNEQFF
TRBD1 - TRBJ2-7 TRBV27 TGTGCCAGCAGTTTAGAGGGGGCCGCGGACGAGCAGTACTTC CASSLEGAADEQYF
TRBD1 - TRBJ2-7 TRBV5-1 TGCGCCAGCAGCTTGTCCCCGGACAGGCAATACGAGCAGTACTTC CASSLSPDRQYEQYF